These 32 T cell receptor beta chains share one sample of origin, sequenced in a study of T cell repertoires in cytomegalovirus infection. TCRdb re-called the reads with MiXCR, one entry per CDR3 protein. The sample records 290,000 or so distinct CDR3 sequences, about a tenth being singletons. The sequencing sample was made of PBMCs. All receptors derive from a human donor in good health (CMV status not recorded). Some clones in this sample may be carry-over from other donors' samples.

The chain recombines TRBV20-1 with TRBJ1-5, with TRBD1 identical over 7 bases. Germline V lookup: CDR1 DFQATT, CDR2 SNEGSKA (reference sequence). CDR3 length equals 15 residues. V lost 2 bases to trimming and J lost 1 base; unmatched junction nucleotides: 5. Written as DNA, the CDR3 is TGCAGTGCTAGACCAACAGGGGTCAGCAATCAGCCCCAGCATTTT. This codes for CSARPTGVSNQPQHF.

This clonotype was recorded many times. DNA of the CDR3: TGTGCCAGCAGACGGGGCGGCATGAACACTGAAGCTTTCTTT. Translated: CASRRGGMNTEAFF. V is TRBV28 and J is TRBJ1-1; possible D gene TRBD1, 5 bases. The germline V and J ends were trimmed by 6 bases and 0 bases, with 11 bases remaining between them. The germline V gene encodes CDR1 MDHEN and CDR2 SYDVKM. The CDR3 is 14 amino acids.

Ten or more counts support this clonotype. The chain links TRBV20-1 to TRBJ1-6; D is perhaps TRBD1 (6 bases). CDR3 length: 13 amino acids. In germline, CDR1 is DFQATT, CDR2 SNEGSKA (reference sequence). V lost 3 bases and J 10 bases, leaving 13 bases between the germline ends. CDR3 protein: CSARAGAGSPLHF. CDR3 coding DNA: TGCAGTGCTAGGGCAGGGGCAGGGTCACCCCTCCACTTT.

This clonotype was picked up a small number of times. The chain couples TRBV2 to TRBJ1-2; D might be TRBD1 (5 bases). Trimming removed 6 bases from V and 2 bases from J, with 10 bases in between. Germline V gives CDR1 SNHLY, CDR2 FYNNEI. There are 13 residues in the CDR3. The CDR3 DNA sequence: TGTGCCAGCAGATCGGAGGGGAACTATGGCTACACCTTC. It yields the protein CASRSEGNYGYTF.

This clonotype was detected many times. The CDR3 bases are TGTGCCAGCAGTTCTTCCTTGGGACAGGCGGCTGAAGCTTTCTTT. Translated, it gives CASSSSLGQAAEAFF. The chain recombines TRBV28 with TRBJ1-1; 8 nucleotides match TRBD1. CDR3 length: 15 amino acids. The germline V gene has CDR1 MDHEN and CDR2 SYDVKM. Trimming at V came to 4 bases and at J to 6 bases, leaving 10 bases not matched to a gene.

This clonotype occurred many times. The chain recombines TRBV11-2 with TRBJ1-1; unclear D gene. The CDR3 sequence is 14 residues long. Trimming took 1 base from V and 0 from J, leaving 6 bases between them. Germline V gives CDR1 SGHAT, CDR2 FQNNGV. CDR3 sequence: CASSLGLVNTEAFF. CDR3 in DNA: TGTGCCAGCAGCTTAGGTCTGGTGAACACTGAAGCTTTCTTT.

This clonotype has only a few counts. The chain employs TRBV20-1 and TRBJ1-2, with D maybe TRBD1 (6 bases). The V gene lost 0 bases and the J gene lost 7 bases, with 30 bases spanning the gap. The CDR3 is 19 residues long. CDR1 DFQATT and CDR2 SNEGSKA come from the germline V gene (reference sequence). CDR3 nucleotide sequence: TGCAGTGCTAGAGATCTAGAGGCCCAGGCCTTGGGGGCCTATCGTGGCTACACCTTC. Its translation: CSARDLEAQALGAYRGYTF.

This clonotype was seen repeatedly, ten times or more. The chain couples TRBV3-1 to TRBJ2-1, with 8 positions matching TRBD2. There are 14 residues in the CDR3. Germline lookup yields CDR1 LGHDT and CDR2 YNNKEL (reference sequence). J lost 6 bases, V lost 2 bases, and 3 bases had no gene match. Written as DNA, the CDR3 is TGTGCCAGCAGCCAACAAGCGGGGGCCAATGAGCAGTTCTTC. Translated: CASSQQAGANEQFF.

This clonotype appeared a single time. Since a much larger clone is just one base distant, this may be a read error. The J gene is TRBJ1-6, the V gene TRBV20-1, with 7 bases aligning to TRBD1. Germline-derived CDR1 and CDR2 are DFQATT and SNEGSKA (reference sequence). The CDR3 extends over 13 amino acids. V lost 8 bases to trimming and J lost 6 bases; unmatched junction nucleotides: 7. The chain's CDR3 is CSSGGTANSPLHF. The DNA of the CDR3 is TGCAGTTCTGGGGGGACAGCTAATTCACCCCTCCACTTT.

This clonotype rates as medium-sized (0.01 to 0.1%). J is TRBJ1-4 and V is TRBV7-2; D gene uncertain. The ends were cut back, 5 bases at V and 5 bases at J, with 12 bases in the middle. CDR3 length: 14 residues. Germline V gives CDR1 SGHTA, CDR2 FQGNSA. For the CDR3, the DNA is TGTGCCAGCAGCCGAGAGGACGGGAATGAAAAACTGTTTTTT. This sequence encodes CASSREDGNEKLFF.

This clonotype was counted between two and nine times. This rearrangement joins TRBV5-6 to TRBJ2-7; TRBD1 matches at 9 bases. There are 16 residues in the CDR3. In germline, CDR1 is SGHDT, CDR2 YYEEEE. With 0 bases clipped from V and 4 bases from J, the junction kept 8 bases outside the gene matches. CDR3 protein: CASSLAGQGRRYEQYV. CDR3 coding DNA: TGTGCCAGCAGCTTGGCGGGACAGGGACGAAGGTACGAGCAGTACGTC.

A few counts support this clonotype. J is TRBJ2-3 and V is TRBV5-1, with D possibly matching TRBD2 (6 bases). Germline CDR1 reads SGHRS; CDR2 reads YFSETQ. Trimming pared 4 bases from V and 2 bases from J, leaving 8 bases between. CDR3 size: 13 residues. CDR3 protein: CASSRDFTDTQYF. CDR3 bases: TGCGCCAGCAGCCGGGACTTCACAGATACGCAGTATTTT.

The chain uses TRBV5-6 and TRBJ2-2; D may be TRBD2 (7 bases). Germline loops: CDR1 SGHDT, CDR2 YYEEEE. Trimming removed 4 bases at V and 5 bases at J, with 12 bases between. This CDR3 has 14 amino acids. The CDR3 protein is CASSRGASTGELFF. CDR3 sequence (DNA): TGTGCCAGCAGCCGGGGGGCCAGTACCGGGGAGCTGTTTTTT.

There are many counts of this clonotype. J is TRBJ1-4 and V is TRBV6-1; no reliable D call. This CDR3 is built from 15 residues. Germline V gene data show CDR1 as MNHNS and CDR2 as SASEGT. With 3 bases removed from V and 4 bases from J, the gap between germline ends came to 12 bases. The CDR3 loop reads CASSDRGGLNEKLFF. The DNA of the CDR3 is TGTGCCAGCAGTGATCGTGGCGGCCTTAATGAAAAACTGTTTTTT.

The table lists this clonotype with many counts. This chain uses TRBV7-2 with TRBJ2-3; 10 bases map to TRBD2. This CDR3 has 17 amino acids. V lost 4 bases to trimming and J lost 6 bases; unmatched junction nucleotides: 13. Germline loops: CDR1 SGHTA, CDR2 FQGNSA. The CDR3 loop reads CASSSRLAGALRDTQYF. CDR3 in DNA: TGTGCCAGCAGCTCCCGGCTAGCGGGGGCCCTAAGGGATACGCAGTATTTT.

This clonotype came up many times. The gene calls are TRBV5-1 and TRBJ2-5; 8 nucleotides match TRBD2. CDR3 length: 15 residues. Germline-derived CDR1 and CDR2 are SGHRS and YFSETQ. After removal of 3 bases from V and 2 bases from J, the junction contained 6 bases not matched to a gene. The CDR3 nucleotides are TGCGCCAGCAGCTCTGGGAGCGGGGGACAAGAGACCCAGTACTTC. Protein product: CASSSGSGGQETQYF.

Ten or more counts support this clonotype. This chain links TRBV7-2 with TRBJ2-1; 9 bases are shared with TRBD1. J gave up 8 bases and V 5 bases, and 4 bases lay outside the gene matches. From germline, CDR1 is SGHTA and CDR2 FQGNSA. The CDR3 runs 13 residues. CDR3 sequence (DNA): TGTGCCAGCAGCACGACAGGGGGGGATGAGCAGTTCTTC. It specifies CASSTTGGDEQFF.

In the case of this clonotype: This may stem from a read error, because a much larger clone lies one nucleotide away. The chain recombines TRBV29-1 with TRBJ1-1, with no clear D. V dropped 5 bases and J dropped 1 base, with 8 bases sitting between them. Germline values: CDR1 SQVTM, CDR2 ANQGSEA. The CDR3 loop spans 12 amino acids. CDR3 nucleotide sequence: TGCAGCGTTCCCGATTGGAACACTGAAGCTTTCTTT. This encodes CSVPDWNTEAFF.

This clonotype was seen a handful of times. This CDR3 is CATSRDQTGGAFF. The CDR3 DNA reads TGTGCCACCAGCAGAGATCAGACAGGAGGGGCTTTCTTT. V and J are TRBV15 and TRBJ1-1; possible D gene TRBD1, 6 bases. This CDR3 region has 13 residues. CDR1 is LNHNV and CDR2 is YYDKDF in the germline V gene (reference sequence). Trimming cost V 0 bases and J 11 bases, with 13 bases left between them.

The V call is TRBV7-9, the J call TRBJ1-2, with a tentative D call TRBD1 (6 bases). Germline CDR1 SEHNR, CDR2 FQNEAQ (reference sequence). This CDR3 is 16 amino acids long. V lost 1 base, J lost 5 bases, and 17 bases lay in between. CDR3 bases: TGTGCCAGCAGCTTAGGGGGGGGCCAATTGGAATATGGCTACACCTTC. This codes for CASSLGGGQLEYGYTF.

This clonotype was counted at least ten times. The chain recombines TRBV4-2 with TRBJ2-4, with 7 bases matching TRBD2. The CDR3 spans 20 residues. Looked up from germline, CDR1 is LGHNA and CDR2 is YNFKEQ. The V and J ends lost 4 bases and 8 bases, in that order; junction bases with no gene match: 26. The CDR3 DNA follows: TGTGCCAGCAGCCCAAGTACTTCCTGGAACTTACAAGACCGGGGGGACATTCAGTACTTC. This encodes CASSPSTSWNLQDRGDIQYF.

The table lists this clonotype with many counts. In nucleotides, the CDR3 is TGTGCCACCGTTCCGGGACAGGGGCTTTACGAGCAGTACTTC. Translation gives CATVPGQGLYEQYF. V usage is TRBV6-1 and J usage is TRBJ2-7, with 10 bases identical to TRBD1. This CDR3 spans 14 amino acids. Germline V gene lookup returns CDR1 MNHNS and CDR2 SASEGT. With 10 bases clipped from V and 4 bases from J, the junction kept 10 bases outside the gene matches.

This clonotype came up many times. The CDR3 region is CASSPNPGVYTEAFF. As DNA, the CDR3 is TGTGCCAGCAGCCCCAATCCAGGGGTGTACACTGAAGCTTTCTTT. This chain joins TRBV6-2 or TRBV6-3 and TRBJ1-1, with D perhaps matching TRBD1 (6 bases). V lost 6 bases and J 3 bases, leaving 17 bases between the germline ends. This CDR3 spans 15 amino acids. Germline CDR1 MNHEY, CDR2 SVGEGT.

The chain has TRBV18 and TRBJ1-5; 9 nucleotides align to TRBD1. V shed 1 base and J 1 base; nucleotides not matched to a gene: 8. This CDR3 contains 18 residues. Germline V gene sequence: CDR1 KGHSH, CDR2 LQKENI. The CDR3 spells CASSPLDVDRGSNQPQHF. CDR3 DNA: TGTGCCAGCTCACCACTGGATGTGGACAGGGGAAGCAATCAGCCCCAGCATTTT.

In this sample, this clonotype turned up many times. The rearrangement uses TRBV20-1 and TRBJ2-3, with TRBD1 matching over 7 bases. Germline trimming cut 5 bases from V and 3 bases from J; bases unmatched to any gene: 5. Germline V gene lookup returns CDR1 DFQATT and CDR2 SNEGSKA (reference sequence). The CDR3 sequence is 13 residues long. The CDR3 sequence is CSAPRQGTDTQYF. Here the CDR3 DNA reads TGCAGTGCTCCTAGACAGGGAACAGATACGCAGTATTTT.

The genes are TRBV20-1 and TRBJ2-2; 9 bases align to TRBD2. Germline loops: CDR1 DFQATT, CDR2 SNEGSKA (reference sequence). This CDR3 comprises 16 residues. Trimming took 0 bases from V and 4 from J; bases not matched to a gene: 6. DNA of the CDR3: TGCAGTGCTAGAGATGGGAAAGCGGGGGGCACCGGGGAGCTGTTTTTT. Encoded protein: CSARDGKAGGTGELFF.

The genes are TRBV3-1 and TRBJ2-1; D unresolved. Germline values: CDR1 LGHDT, CDR2 YNNKEL (reference sequence). V shed 8 bases and J shed 12 bases, with 11 bases lying between them. The CDR3 loop spans 10 amino acids. The CDR3 protein is CASGEERQFF. In DNA, the CDR3 is TGTGCCAGCGGGGAAGAACGGCAGTTCTTC.

Many counts were recorded for this clonotype. This chain links TRBV20-1 with TRBJ2-3; 7 positions match TRBD1. The CDR3 spans 16 residues. Germline V lookup: CDR1 DFQATT, CDR2 SNEGSKA (reference sequence). With 0 bases clipped from V and 4 bases from J, the junction kept 10 bases outside the gene matches. This CDR3 reads CSARDVEGAPPDTQYF. The CDR3 DNA reads TGCAGTGCTAGAGATGTTGAGGGGGCGCCTCCAGATACGCAGTATTTT.

On this clonotype: A much larger clone sits a single nucleotide away, making a read error possible. The rearrangement joins TRBV6-2 or TRBV6-3 to TRBJ1-5; maybe TRBD1 (6 bases). The CDR3 loop spans 15 amino acids. Trimming stripped 4 bases from V and 5 bases from J, with 15 bases between. Germline loops: CDR1 MNHEY, CDR2 SVGEGT. The CDR3: CASSSPQGIDQPQHF. The CDR3 DNA follows: TGTGCCAGCAGTTCCCCACAGGGAATCGATCAGCCCCAGCATTTT.

This clonotype was seen many times. The genes are TRBV5-1 and TRBJ1-5; D not certain. The germline gives CDR1 SGHRS, CDR2 YFSETQ. Trimming took off 4 bases at V and 3 bases at J, with 11 bases between the two ends. CDR3 length: 14 amino acids. The CDR3 nucleotides read TGCGCCAGCAGCGCGGACGGCTCCAATCAGCCCCAGCATTTT. Its translation: CASSADGSNQPQHF.

This clonotype was seen at least ten times. The junction differs from germline at one of its ends, possibly a read error. The rearrangement joins TRBV12-3 or TRBV12-4 to TRBJ2-5, with D unresolved. CDR3 length: 13 amino acids. CDR3: CASSLGAQVTQYF. DNA of the CDR3: TGTGCCAGCAGTTTAGGGGCTCAAGTGACCCAGTACTTC.

The V call is TRBV2, the J call TRBJ1-5, with D perhaps matching TRBD1 (5 bases). The CDR3 covers 13 residues. Germline CDR1 reads SNHLY; CDR2 reads FYNNEI. The V and J ends lost 7 bases and 3 bases respectively, with 10 bases between them. CDR3 sequence (DNA): TGTGCCAGCAAACGGGACCACAATCAGCCCCAGCATTTT. Residues: CASKRDHNQPQHF. The complete variable domain, with remaining parts taken from reference TRBV2 and TRBJ1-5, reads EPEVTQTPSHQVTQMGQEVILRCVPISNHLYFYWYRQILGQKVEFLVSFYNNEISEKSEIFDDQFSVERPDGSNFTLKIRSTKLEDSAMYFCASKRDHNQPQHFGDGTRLSIL.